The present T cell receptor beta chain was sequenced within a study of blood T cell repertoires in COVID-19. Germline V gene data show CDR1 as MGHRA and CDR2 as YSYEKL. V lost 6 bases, J lost 4 bases, and 5 bases stayed unmatched. CDR3 size: 14 residues. The repertoire was sequenced with immunoSEQ multiplex PCR; TCRdb's copy has only in-frame clones and lacks some. The sample has 490,000 or so clones, 88% seen once. This sequence joins TRBV4-1 and TRBJ1-3, with 8 positions matching TRBD1. The sequence was obtained from a woman in her thirties or forties who had recovered from COVID-19. The source material was PBMCs or T cells enriched from blood (not recorded which). This CDR3 is CASSPWTGGNTIYF. The CDR3, as DNA: TGCGCCAGCAGTCCTTGGACAGGGGGAAACACCATATATTTT.